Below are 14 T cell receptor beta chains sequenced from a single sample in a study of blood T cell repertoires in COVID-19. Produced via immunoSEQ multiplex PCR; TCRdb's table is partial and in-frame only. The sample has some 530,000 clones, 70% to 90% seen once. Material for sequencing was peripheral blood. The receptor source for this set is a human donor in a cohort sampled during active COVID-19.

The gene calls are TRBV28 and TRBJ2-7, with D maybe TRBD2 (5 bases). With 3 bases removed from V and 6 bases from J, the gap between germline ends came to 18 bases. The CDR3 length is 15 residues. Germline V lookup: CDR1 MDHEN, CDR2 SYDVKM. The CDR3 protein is CASSLLGDGLAEQYF. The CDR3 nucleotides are TGTGCCAGCAGTTTGCTTGGAGACGGACTTGCCGAGCAGTACTTC.

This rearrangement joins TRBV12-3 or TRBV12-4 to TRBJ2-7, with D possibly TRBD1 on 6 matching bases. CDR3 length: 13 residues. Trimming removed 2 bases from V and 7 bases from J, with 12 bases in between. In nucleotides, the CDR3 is TGTGCCAGCAGTTTAAACAGGGTAGGGGAGCAGTACTTC. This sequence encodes CASSLNRVGEQYF.

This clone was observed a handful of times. DNA of the CDR3: TGTGCCAGCAGTTTATACCAGGGACTTGGCAATGAGCAGTTCTTC. This translates into CASSLYQGLGNEQFF. J is TRBJ2-1 and V is TRBV28; perhaps TRBD2 as D (6 bases). There are 15 residues in the CDR3. Germline loops: CDR1 MDHEN, CDR2 SYDVKM. V lost 1 base and J 6 bases, leaving 13 bases between the germline ends.

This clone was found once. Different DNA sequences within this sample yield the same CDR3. In nucleotides, the CDR3 is TGTGCCAGTAGTATAAGGACTAGCGGGAGGTACGAGCAGTACTTC. Translation gives CASSIRTSGRYEQYF. This rearrangement joins TRBV19 to TRBJ2-7, with TRBD2 identical over 14 bases. This CDR3 comprises 15 residues. Per germline, CDR1 LNHDA and CDR2 SQIVND (reference sequence). V shed 2 bases and J 4 bases; nucleotides not matched to a gene: 1.

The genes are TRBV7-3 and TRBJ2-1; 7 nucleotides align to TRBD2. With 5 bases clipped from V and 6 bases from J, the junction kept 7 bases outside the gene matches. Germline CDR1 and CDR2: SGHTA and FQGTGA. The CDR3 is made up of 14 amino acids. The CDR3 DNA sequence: TGTGCCAGCAGCCCTCGACTAGCATTCAATGAGCAGTTCTTC. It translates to CASSPRLAFNEQFF. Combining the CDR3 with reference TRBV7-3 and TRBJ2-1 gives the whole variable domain GAGVSQTPSNKVTEKGKYVELRCDPISGHTALYWYRQSLGQGPEFLIYFQGTGAADDSGLPNDRFFAVRPEGSVSTLKIQRTERGDSAVYLCASSPRLAFNEQFFGPGTRLTVL.

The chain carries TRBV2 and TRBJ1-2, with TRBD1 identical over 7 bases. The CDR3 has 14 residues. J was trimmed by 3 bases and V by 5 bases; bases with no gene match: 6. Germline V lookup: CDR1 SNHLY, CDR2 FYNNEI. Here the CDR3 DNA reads TGTGCCAGCAGTTTTACAGGGGAGGACTATGGCTACACCTTC. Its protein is CASSFTGEDYGYTF.

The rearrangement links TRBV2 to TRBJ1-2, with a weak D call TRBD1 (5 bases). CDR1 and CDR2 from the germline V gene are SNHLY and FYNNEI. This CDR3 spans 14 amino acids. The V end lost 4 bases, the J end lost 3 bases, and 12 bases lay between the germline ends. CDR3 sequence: CASSAVDSDYGYTF. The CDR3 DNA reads TGTGCCAGCAGTGCCGTTGACAGTGACTATGGCTACACCTTC.

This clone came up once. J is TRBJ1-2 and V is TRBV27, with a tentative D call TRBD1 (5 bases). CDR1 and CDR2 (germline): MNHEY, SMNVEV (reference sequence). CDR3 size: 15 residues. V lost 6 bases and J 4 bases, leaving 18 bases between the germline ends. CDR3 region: CASRPRGGRSYGYTF. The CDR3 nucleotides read TGTGCCAGCAGACCGAGGGGAGGCAGAAGCTATGGCTACACCTTC.

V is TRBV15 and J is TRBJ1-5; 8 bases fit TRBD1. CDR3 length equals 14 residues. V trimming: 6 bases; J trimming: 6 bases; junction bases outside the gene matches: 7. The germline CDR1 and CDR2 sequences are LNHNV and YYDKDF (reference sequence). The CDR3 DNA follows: TGTGCCACCAGGGCAGGGGGCGCGGGTCAGCCCCAGCATTTT. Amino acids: CATRAGGAGQPQHF.

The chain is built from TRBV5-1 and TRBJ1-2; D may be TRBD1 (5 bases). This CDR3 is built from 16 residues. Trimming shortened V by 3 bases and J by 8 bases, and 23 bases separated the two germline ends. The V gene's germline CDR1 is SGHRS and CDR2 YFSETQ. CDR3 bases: TGCGCCAGCAGCTCCGACCCGAGTACAGGACCGAGGGGCTACACCTTC. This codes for CASSSDPSTGPRGYTF.

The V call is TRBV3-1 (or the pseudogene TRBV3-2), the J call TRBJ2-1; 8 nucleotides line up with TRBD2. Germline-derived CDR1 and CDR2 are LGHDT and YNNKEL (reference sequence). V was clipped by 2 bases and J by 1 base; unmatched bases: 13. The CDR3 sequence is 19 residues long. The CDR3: CASSQFRTSPRGSYNEQFF. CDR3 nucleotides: TGTGCCAGCAGCCAATTCCGGACTAGCCCTCGAGGTTCCTACAATGAGCAGTTCTTC.

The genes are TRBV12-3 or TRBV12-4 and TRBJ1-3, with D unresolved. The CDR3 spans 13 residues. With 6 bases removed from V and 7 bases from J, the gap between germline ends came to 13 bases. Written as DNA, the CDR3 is TGTGCCAGCAGCCACACGGCGGGGAACACCATATATTTT. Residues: CASSHTAGNTIYF.

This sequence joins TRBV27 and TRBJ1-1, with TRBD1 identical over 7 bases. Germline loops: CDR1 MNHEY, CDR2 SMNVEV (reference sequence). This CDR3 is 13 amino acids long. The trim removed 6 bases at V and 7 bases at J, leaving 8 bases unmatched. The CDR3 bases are TGTGCCAGCAGACCGACAGGGCGGGGTGAAGCTTTCTTT. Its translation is CASRPTGRGEAFF.

In nucleotides, the CDR3 is TGTGCCAGCAGCTTAGACAGGGGCGAACGGCCCCAGCATTTT. This encodes CASSLDRGERPQHF. The V and J genes are TRBV7-2 and TRBJ1-5, with 7 positions matching TRBD1. The CDR3 covers 14 residues. The junction had 6 bases not matched to a gene; V was cut back by 1 base and J by 9 bases. Germline CDR1 SGHTA, CDR2 FQGNSA.